This is a list of T cell receptor beta chains from one sample in a study of vaccination and CD4 T cells after COVID-19. MiXCR, applied by TCRdb to the PCR reads, yields one record per CDR3 protein. The table includes some 20,000 distinct CDR3 sequences, 45% to 55% detected once. Their recognized antigens are unknown. The sequenced material came from CD4+ T cells from blood, cultured in vitro. These receptors were taken from a human donor who had recovered from COVID-19. Both conserved end residues are part of each CDR3. Fields, in order: D gene, J gene, clone size, V gene, CDR3 length, CDR3 DNA, CDR3 protein. D genes are given only for firm matches. Not every row has a clone size; where given, it reads once, few, many or a size class.

d_gene: .; j_gene: TRBJ2-7; abundance: .; v_gene: TRBV7-6; len: 15; CDR3nt: TGTGCCAGCAGCTTAAACTTGGGCTCGCAATACGAGCAGTACTTC; CDR3aa: CASSLNLGSQYEQYF
d_gene: .; j_gene: TRBJ1-5; abundance: few; v_gene: TRBV19; len: 15; CDR3nt: TGTGCCAGTAGTTCCCGTGGAGTTAGCAATCAGCCCCAGCATTTT; CDR3aa: CASSSRGVSNQPQHF
d_gene: .; j_gene: TRBJ2-5; abundance: few; v_gene: TRBV27; len: 14; CDR3nt: TGTGCCAGCAGTTTAACAGGTTTCGGTCGGGCCCAGTACTTC; CDR3aa: CASSLTGFGRAQYF
d_gene: .; j_gene: TRBJ1-1; abundance: .; v_gene: TRBV20-1; len: 13; CDR3nt: TGCAGTGCTAGAGAGGGGAGGAAACCTGAAGCTTTCTTT; CDR3aa: CSAREGRKPEAFF
d_gene: .; j_gene: TRBJ2-7; abundance: .; v_gene: TRBV6-5; len: 14; CDR3nt: TGTGCCAGCAGTTACTCCGGCAGCTTTTACGAGCAGTACTTC; CDR3aa: CASSYSGSFYEQYF
d_gene: .; j_gene: TRBJ1-6; abundance: .; v_gene: TRBV11-2; len: 12; CDR3nt: TGTGCCAGCAGCCATCATAATTCACCCCTCCACTTT; CDR3aa: CASSHHNSPLHF
d_gene: .; j_gene: TRBJ1-1; abundance: .; v_gene: TRBV19; len: 14; CDR3nt: TGTGCCAGTAGTGAAAACCTTGCGAACACTGAAGCTTTCTTT; CDR3aa: CASSENLANTEAFF
d_gene: .; j_gene: TRBJ1-4; abundance: .; v_gene: TRBV5-4; len: 14; CDR3nt: TGTGCCAGCAGCTTACAAGCAACTAATGAAAAACTGTTTTTT; CDR3aa: CASSLQATNEKLFF
d_gene: .; j_gene: TRBJ1-5; abundance: .; v_gene: TRBV6-5; len: 12; CDR3nt: TGTGCCAGCAGTTACTGGAATCAGCCCCAGCATTTT; CDR3aa: CASSYWNQPQHF
d_gene: .; j_gene: TRBJ1-6; abundance: .; v_gene: TRBV19; len: 14; CDR3nt: TGTGCCAGTAGTATACGGGGGGACGATTCACCCCTCCACTTT; CDR3aa: CASSIRGDDSPLHF
d_gene: .; j_gene: TRBJ1-5; abundance: .; v_gene: TRBV6-1; len: 13; CDR3nt: TGTGCCAGCAGCTTAACAGGGAATCAGCCCCAGCATTTT; CDR3aa: CASSLTGNQPQHF
d_gene: TRBD2; j_gene: TRBJ2-3; abundance: .; v_gene: TRBV19; len: 17; CDR3nt: TGTGCCAGTAGTACCTCGGGGACTAGCGGGGGGTTTGATACGCAGTATTTT; CDR3aa: CASSTSGTSGGFDTQYF
d_gene: .; j_gene: TRBJ2-1; abundance: .; v_gene: TRBV20-1; len: 15; CDR3nt: TGCAGTGCTCCCGGAGTAGCGGAGGGGTACAATGAGCAGTTCTTC; CDR3aa: CSAPGVAEGYNEQFF
d_gene: TRBD1; j_gene: TRBJ1-1; abundance: .; v_gene: TRBV7-8; len: 15; CDR3nt: TGTGCCAGCAGCACCGGACAGGTCCAAAACACTGAAGCTTTCTTT; CDR3aa: CASSTGQVQNTEAFF
d_gene: .; j_gene: TRBJ1-1; abundance: once; v_gene: TRBV27; len: 11; CDR3nt: TGTGCCAGCAGGCGTGGGGAGGAAGCTTTCTTT; CDR3aa: CASRRGEEAFF
d_gene: TRBD2; j_gene: TRBJ2-7; abundance: .; v_gene: TRBV6-5; len: 16; CDR3nt: TGTGCCAGCAGTTACTCACTAGCGGGAGGGTTGTACGAGCAGTACTTC; CDR3aa: CASSYSLAGGLYEQYF
d_gene: TRBD1; j_gene: TRBJ1-1; abundance: .; v_gene: TRBV7-3; len: 13; CDR3nt: TGTGCCAGCAGCTCCTACAGGGGCACTGAAGCTTTCTTT; CDR3aa: CASSSYRGTEAFF
d_gene: .; j_gene: TRBJ2-3; abundance: few; v_gene: TRBV24-1; len: 17; CDR3nt: TGTGCCACCAGTGATTTGAGGTCCCACGAGGGCACAGATACGCAGTATTTT; CDR3aa: CATSDLRSHEGTDTQYF
d_gene: .; j_gene: TRBJ2-1; abundance: few; v_gene: TRBV7-3; len: 13; CDR3nt: TGTGCCAGCAGCTTAGGAACCTACAATGAGCAGTTCTTC; CDR3aa: CASSLGTYNEQFF
d_gene: .; j_gene: TRBJ1-5; abundance: .; v_gene: TRBV19; len: 14; CDR3nt: TGTGCCAGTAGTGGTGGACGCCATCTGCGGCCCCAGCATTTT; CDR3aa: CASSGGRHLRPQHF
d_gene: .; j_gene: TRBJ2-2; abundance: .; v_gene: TRBV5-5; len: 13; CDR3nt: TGTGCCAGCAGCCCTGGGAACACCGGGGAGCTGTTTTTT; CDR3aa: CASSPGNTGELFF
d_gene: .; j_gene: TRBJ2-5; abundance: once; v_gene: TRBV12-3/TRBV12-4; len: 14; CDR3nt: TGTGCCAGCAGTTTATTGGCAATTCAAGAGACCCAGTACTTC; CDR3aa: CASSLLAIQETQYF
d_gene: TRBD1; j_gene: TRBJ1-2; abundance: few; v_gene: TRBV28; len: 15; CDR3nt: TGTGCCAGCAGAGGACAGGGGGCGCGAAATAGGGGCTACACCTTC; CDR3aa: CASRGQGARNRGYTF
d_gene: TRBD1; j_gene: TRBJ1-2; abundance: .; v_gene: TRBV7-2; len: 13; CDR3nt: TGTGCCAGCAGCCCAGACAGGGTAGCGGTCTACACCTTC; CDR3aa: CASSPDRVAVYTF
d_gene: .; j_gene: TRBJ1-1; abundance: .; v_gene: TRBV2; len: 13; CDR3nt: TGTGCCAGCAGTGCCTCAGGTTGGCCTGAAGCTTTCTTT; CDR3aa: CASSASGWPEAFF
d_gene: TRBD1; j_gene: TRBJ1-2; abundance: .; v_gene: TRBV7-2; len: 15; CDR3nt: TGTGCCAGCAGCAGACAGGGCCGAATTAACTATGGCTACACCTTC; CDR3aa: CASSRQGRINYGYTF
d_gene: .; j_gene: TRBJ2-7; abundance: .; v_gene: TRBV24-1; len: 14; CDR3nt: TGTGCCACCAGGGGGGTGGGGAAAGGCTACGAGCAGTACTTC; CDR3aa: CATRGVGKGYEQYF
d_gene: .; j_gene: TRBJ2-7; abundance: .; v_gene: TRBV6-2/TRBV6-3; len: 15; CDR3nt: TGTGCCAGCAGAAATGACCGGGACTTTTCCTACGAGCAGTACTTC; CDR3aa: CASRNDRDFSYEQYF
d_gene: .; j_gene: TRBJ2-2; abundance: few; v_gene: TRBV7-9; len: 16; CDR3nt: TGTGCCAGCAGCCGCCGAGGACAAATCGACACCGGGGAGCTGTTTTTT; CDR3aa: CASSRRGQIDTGELFF
d_gene: .; j_gene: TRBJ1-4; abundance: .; v_gene: TRBV29-1; len: 13; CDR3nt: TGCAGCGTTGGTGGGGGAGTAGGGGAAAAACTGTTTTTT; CDR3aa: CSVGGGVGEKLFF
d_gene: TRBD1; j_gene: TRBJ2-3; abundance: once; v_gene: TRBV11-1; len: 14; CDR3nt: TGTGCCAGCAGCCCTACAGGGGACACAGATACGCAGTATTTT; CDR3aa: CASSPTGDTDTQYF
d_gene: .; j_gene: TRBJ2-5; abundance: .; v_gene: TRBV24-1; len: 15; CDR3nt: TGTGCCACCAGTGCCCCGGAGCAGGGTAGAGAGACCCAGTACTTC; CDR3aa: CATSAPEQGRETQYF
d_gene: TRBD2; j_gene: TRBJ2-1; abundance: .; v_gene: TRBV7-9; len: 20; CDR3nt: TGTGCCAGCAGCCCCTCAGCGAGGGGGTCGGTAGCGGGGACTTACAATGAGCAGTTCTTC; CDR3aa: CASSPSARGSVAGTYNEQFF
d_gene: .; j_gene: TRBJ2-7; abundance: .; v_gene: TRBV7-9; len: 17; CDR3nt: TGTGCCAGCAGCCCTCCTACCGGACAGCGGGTTCCCTACGAGCAGTACTTC; CDR3aa: CASSPPTGQRVPYEQYF
d_gene: TRBD2; j_gene: TRBJ2-1; abundance: few; v_gene: TRBV6-1; len: 13; CDR3nt: TGTGCCAGCGCTAGCGGCCCCTTGAATGAGCAGTTCTTC; CDR3aa: CASASGPLNEQFF
d_gene: TRBD1; j_gene: TRBJ1-1; abundance: few; v_gene: TRBV7-9; len: 14; CDR3nt: TGTGCCAGCAGCTTACAGGGGGCGAACACTGAAGCTTTCTTT; CDR3aa: CASSLQGANTEAFF
d_gene: TRBD2; j_gene: TRBJ2-7; abundance: .; v_gene: TRBV6-5; len: 15; CDR3nt: TGTGCCAGCAGTTCATCAGCGGGAGAGTGGTACGAGCAGTACTTC; CDR3aa: CASSSSAGEWYEQYF
d_gene: .; j_gene: TRBJ1-2; abundance: .; v_gene: TRBV6-1; len: 12; CDR3nt: TGTGCCAGCAGCCCCGGGCCCCTAGGCTACACCTTC; CDR3aa: CASSPGPLGYTF
d_gene: .; j_gene: TRBJ2-2; abundance: .; v_gene: TRBV19; len: 17; CDR3nt: TGTGCCAGTAGTACCATCTTAGGGGGTCTAGTGTCCGGGGAGCTGTTTTTT; CDR3aa: CASSTILGGLVSGELFF
d_gene: .; j_gene: TRBJ2-4; abundance: .; v_gene: TRBV19; len: 17; CDR3nt: TGTGCCAGTAAAGAGGTTGGTAGCGGTCTCGCCAAAAACATTCAGTACTTC; CDR3aa: CASKEVGSGLAKNIQYF
d_gene: TRBD2; j_gene: TRBJ2-3; abundance: few; v_gene: TRBV20-1; len: 15; CDR3nt: TGCAGTGCCAAGAGGCCGGGACTAGGGATAGATACGCAGTATTTT; CDR3aa: CSAKRPGLGIDTQYF
d_gene: .; j_gene: TRBJ1-1; abundance: .; v_gene: TRBV9; len: 14; CDR3nt: TGTGCCAGCAGCGTGGGAACAGTGAACACTGAAGCTTTCTTT; CDR3aa: CASSVGTVNTEAFF